This T cell receptor (beta chain) was obtained from a study of shared clonotypes between healthy human individuals. Study findings and constraints: What rarefaction showed was incomplete sorted-subset sequencing despite large depth.

This CDR3 comprises 19 residues. V was trimmed by 3 bases and J by 0 bases, leaving 20 bases between them. Germline CDR1 and CDR2: KGHSH and LQKENI. Generated by immunoSEQ multiplex PCR, the TCRdb table keeps only in-frame clones and is missing some. The repertoire has approximately 530,000 clones, 90% to 96% of them found once; the top ten carry 0.05% to 0.07%. As regards this clone: Its antigen is undetermined.

The V and J genes are TRBV18 and TRBJ1-4; the D gene is possibly TRBD1 (6 bases). The TCR was taken from a woman in her thirties in good health. The material sequenced was naive CD4+ T cells sorted from blood. Subset reported: CD45RA+ positively selected. The CDR3 loop reads CASSPTQGFGIATNEKLFF. Here the CDR3 DNA reads TGTGCCAGCTCACCGACGCAGGGGTTTGGCATTGCAACTAATGAAAAACTGTTTTTT. The whole variable domain, remainder taken from reference TRBV18 and TRBJ1-4, is NAGVMQNPRHLVRRRGQEARLRCSPMKGHSHVYWYRQLPEEGLKFMVYLQKENIIDESGMPKERFSAEFPKEGPSILRIQQVVRGDSAAYFCASSPTQGFGIATNEKLFFGSGTQLSVL.